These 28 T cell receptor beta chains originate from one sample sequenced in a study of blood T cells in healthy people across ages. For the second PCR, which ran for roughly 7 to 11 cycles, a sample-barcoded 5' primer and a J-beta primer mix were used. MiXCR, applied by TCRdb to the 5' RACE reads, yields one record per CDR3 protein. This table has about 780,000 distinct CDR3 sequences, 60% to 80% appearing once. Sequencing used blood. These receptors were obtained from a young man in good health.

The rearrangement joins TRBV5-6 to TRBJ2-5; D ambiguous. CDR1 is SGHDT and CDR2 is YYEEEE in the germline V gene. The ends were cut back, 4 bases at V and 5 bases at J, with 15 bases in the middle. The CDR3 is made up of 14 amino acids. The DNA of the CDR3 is TGTGCCAGCAGCCTAACCCCAAGGACCGAGACCCAGTACTTC. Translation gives CASSLTPRTETQYF.

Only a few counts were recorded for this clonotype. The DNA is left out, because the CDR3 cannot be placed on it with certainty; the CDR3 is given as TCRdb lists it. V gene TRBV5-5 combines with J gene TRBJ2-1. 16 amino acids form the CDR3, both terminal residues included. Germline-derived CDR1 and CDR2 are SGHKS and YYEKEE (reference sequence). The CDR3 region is CASSFGPGSSYNEQFF.

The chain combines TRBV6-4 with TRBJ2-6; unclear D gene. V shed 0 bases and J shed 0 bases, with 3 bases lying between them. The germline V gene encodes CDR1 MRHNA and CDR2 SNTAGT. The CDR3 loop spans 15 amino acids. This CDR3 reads CASSDSHSGANVLTF. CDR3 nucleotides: TGTGCCAGCAGTGACTCCCACTCTGGGGCCAACGTCCTGACTTTC.

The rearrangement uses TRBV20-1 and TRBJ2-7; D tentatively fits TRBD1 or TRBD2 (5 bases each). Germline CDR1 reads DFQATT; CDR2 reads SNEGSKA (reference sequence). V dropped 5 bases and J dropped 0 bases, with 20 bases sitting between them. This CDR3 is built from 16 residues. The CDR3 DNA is TGCAGTGCTGGCCTAGGACACCTAGCAAGCTCCTACGAGCAGTACTTC. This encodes CSAGLGHLASSYEQYF.

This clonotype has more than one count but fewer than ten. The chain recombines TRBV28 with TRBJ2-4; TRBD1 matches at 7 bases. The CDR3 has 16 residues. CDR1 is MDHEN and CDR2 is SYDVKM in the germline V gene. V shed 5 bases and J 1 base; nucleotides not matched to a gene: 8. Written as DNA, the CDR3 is TGTGCCAGCAGTACCAGACAGGGCAAGGCCAAAAACATTCAGTACTTC. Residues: CASSTRQGKAKNIQYF.

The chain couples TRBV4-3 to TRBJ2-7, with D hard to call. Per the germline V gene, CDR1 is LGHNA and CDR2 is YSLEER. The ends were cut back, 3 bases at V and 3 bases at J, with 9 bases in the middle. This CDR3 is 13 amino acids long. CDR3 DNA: TGCGCCAGCAGCCAGGGGATGGGCTACGAGCAGTACTTC. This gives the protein CASSQGMGYEQYF.

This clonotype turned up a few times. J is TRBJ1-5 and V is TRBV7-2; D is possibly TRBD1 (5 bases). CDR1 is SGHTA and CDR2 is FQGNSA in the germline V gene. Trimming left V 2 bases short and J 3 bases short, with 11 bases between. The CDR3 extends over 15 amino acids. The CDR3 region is CASSLRGGSNQPQHF. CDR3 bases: TGTGCCAGCAGCTTAAGGGGAGGGTCCAATCAGCCCCAGCATTTT.

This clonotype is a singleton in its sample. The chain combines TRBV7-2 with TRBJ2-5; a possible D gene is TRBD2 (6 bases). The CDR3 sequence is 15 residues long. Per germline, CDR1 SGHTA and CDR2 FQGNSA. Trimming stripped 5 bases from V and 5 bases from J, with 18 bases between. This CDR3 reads CASSASGGYVETQYF. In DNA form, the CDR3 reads TGTGCCAGCAGCGCCAGCGGAGGGTACGTGGAGACCCAGTACTTC.

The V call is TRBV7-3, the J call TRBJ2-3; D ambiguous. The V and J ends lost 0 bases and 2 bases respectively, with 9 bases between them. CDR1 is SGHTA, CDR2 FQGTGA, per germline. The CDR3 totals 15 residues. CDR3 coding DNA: TGTGCCAGCAGCTTAACGTTAGCAAACACAGATACGCAGTATTTT. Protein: CASSLTLANTDTQYF.

The CDR3 sequence: CASSEGGTRVSDEQYF. CDR3 DNA sequence: TGCGCCAGCAGTGAGGGGGGGACAAGGGTCTCGGACGAGCAGTACTTC. This chain joins TRBV10-2 and TRBJ2-7; D is perhaps TRBD1 or TRBD2 (6 bases each). This CDR3 is built from 16 residues. The V and J ends lost 2 bases and 5 bases respectively, with 19 bases between them. Germline V gene data show CDR1 as WSHSY and CDR2 as SAAADI.

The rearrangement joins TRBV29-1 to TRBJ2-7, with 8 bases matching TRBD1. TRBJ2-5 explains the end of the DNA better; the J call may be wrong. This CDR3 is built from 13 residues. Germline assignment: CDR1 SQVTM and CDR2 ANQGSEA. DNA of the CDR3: TGCAGCTTTGGACAGGGATATCGGGAGACCCAGTACTTC. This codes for CSFGQGYRETQYF.

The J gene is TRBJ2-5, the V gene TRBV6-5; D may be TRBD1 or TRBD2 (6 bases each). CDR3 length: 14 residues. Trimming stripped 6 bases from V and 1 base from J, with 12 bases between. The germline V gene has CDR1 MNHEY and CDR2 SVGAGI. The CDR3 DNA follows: TGTGCCAGCAGCGGCGGGACACTCCAAGAGACCCAGTACTTC. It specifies CASSGGTLQETQYF.

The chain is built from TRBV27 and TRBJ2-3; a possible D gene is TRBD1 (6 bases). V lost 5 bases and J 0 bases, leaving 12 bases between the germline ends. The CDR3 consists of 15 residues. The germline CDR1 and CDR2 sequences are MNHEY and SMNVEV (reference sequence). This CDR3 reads CASSPHRDSTDTQYF. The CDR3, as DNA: TGTGCCAGCAGTCCCCACAGGGATAGCACAGATACGCAGTATTTT.

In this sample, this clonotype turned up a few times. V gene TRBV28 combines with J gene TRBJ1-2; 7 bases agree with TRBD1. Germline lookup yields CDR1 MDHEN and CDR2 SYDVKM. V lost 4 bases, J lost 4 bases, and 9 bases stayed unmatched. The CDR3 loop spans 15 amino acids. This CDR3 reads CASSSYPGTAYGYTF. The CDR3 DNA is TGTGCCAGCAGTTCTTACCCTGGGACAGCCTATGGCTACACCTTC.

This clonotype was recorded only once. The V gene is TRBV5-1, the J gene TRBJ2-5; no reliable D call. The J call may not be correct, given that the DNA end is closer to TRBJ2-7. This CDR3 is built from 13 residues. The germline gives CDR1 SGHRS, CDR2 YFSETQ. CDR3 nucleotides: TGCGCCAGCAGCACCCGAACAGACTACGAGCAGTACTTC. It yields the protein CASSTRTDYEQYF.

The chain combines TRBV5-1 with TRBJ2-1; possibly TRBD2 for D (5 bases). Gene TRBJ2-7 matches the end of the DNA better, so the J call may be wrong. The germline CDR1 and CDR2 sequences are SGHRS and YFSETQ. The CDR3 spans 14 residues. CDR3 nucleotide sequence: TGCGCCAGCAGCTTGGGGCTCAACGGGGTCGAGCAGTACTTC. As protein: CASSLGLNGVEQYF.

The CDR3 sequence: CSVLPRGGGDEQFF. CDR3 nucleotides: TGCAGCGTTTTACCCCGAGGGGGCGGGGATGAGCAGTTCTTC. The chain combines TRBV29-1 with TRBJ2-1, with D tentatively TRBD1 (7 bases). The germline V gene encodes CDR1 SQVTM and CDR2 ANQGSEA. This CDR3 spans 14 amino acids. V lost 5 bases and J lost 8, with 19 bases in between.

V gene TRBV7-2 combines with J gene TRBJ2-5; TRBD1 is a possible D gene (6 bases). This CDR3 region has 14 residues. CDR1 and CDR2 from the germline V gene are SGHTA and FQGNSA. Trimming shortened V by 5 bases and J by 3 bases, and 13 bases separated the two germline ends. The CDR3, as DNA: TGTGCCAGCAGCGATAGGACAGTAAAAGAGACCCAGTACTTC. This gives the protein CASSDRTVKETQYF.

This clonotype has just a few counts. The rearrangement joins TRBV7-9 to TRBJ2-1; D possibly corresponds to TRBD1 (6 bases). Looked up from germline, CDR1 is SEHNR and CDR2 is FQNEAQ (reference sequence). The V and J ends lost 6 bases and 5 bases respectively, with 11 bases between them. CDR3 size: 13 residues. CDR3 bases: TGTGCCAGCAGTCAACGACAGGACAATGAGCAGTTCTTC. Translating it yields CASSQRQDNEQFF.

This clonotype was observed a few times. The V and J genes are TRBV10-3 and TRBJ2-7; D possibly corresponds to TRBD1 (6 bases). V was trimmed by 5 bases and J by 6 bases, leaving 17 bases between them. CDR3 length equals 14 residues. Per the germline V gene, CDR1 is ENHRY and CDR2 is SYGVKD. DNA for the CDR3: TGTGCCATCAGTCCGAACAGGGATGGGGCCGAGCAGTACTTC. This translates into CAISPNRDGAEQYF.

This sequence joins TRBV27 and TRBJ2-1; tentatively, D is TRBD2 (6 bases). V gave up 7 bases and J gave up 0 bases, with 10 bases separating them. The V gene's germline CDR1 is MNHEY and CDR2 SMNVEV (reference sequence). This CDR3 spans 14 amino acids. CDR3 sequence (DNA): TGTGCCAGCAAGGAGCGGGCCTCCTACAATGAGCAGTTCTTC. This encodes CASKERASYNEQFF.

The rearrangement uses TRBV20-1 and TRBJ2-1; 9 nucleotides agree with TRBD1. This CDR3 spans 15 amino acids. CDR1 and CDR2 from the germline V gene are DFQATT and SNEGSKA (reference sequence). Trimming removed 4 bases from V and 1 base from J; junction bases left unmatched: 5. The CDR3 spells CSATAGQGSYNEQFF. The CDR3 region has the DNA TGCAGTGCTACGGCGGGACAGGGTTCCTACAATGAGCAGTTCTTC.

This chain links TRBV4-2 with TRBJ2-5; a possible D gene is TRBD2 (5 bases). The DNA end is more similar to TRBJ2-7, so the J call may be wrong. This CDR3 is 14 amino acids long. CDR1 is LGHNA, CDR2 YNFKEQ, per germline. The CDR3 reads CASSQIGVTYEQYF. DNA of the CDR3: TGTGCCAGCAGCCAAATCGGGGTCACGTACGAGCAGTACTTC.

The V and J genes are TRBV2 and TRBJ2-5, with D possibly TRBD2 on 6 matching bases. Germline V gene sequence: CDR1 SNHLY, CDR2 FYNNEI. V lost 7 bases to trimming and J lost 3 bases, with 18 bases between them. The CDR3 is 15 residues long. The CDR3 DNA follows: TGTGCCAGCATCCCCCCCGCGGGGTACGAAGAGACCCAGTACTTC. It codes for CASIPPAGYEETQYF. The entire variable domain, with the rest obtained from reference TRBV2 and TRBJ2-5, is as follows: EPEVTQTPSHQVTQMGQEVILRCVPISNHLYFYWYRQILGQKVEFLVSFYNNEISEKSEIFDDQFSVERPDGSNFTLKIRSTKLEDSAMYFCASIPPAGYEETQYFGPGTRLLVL.

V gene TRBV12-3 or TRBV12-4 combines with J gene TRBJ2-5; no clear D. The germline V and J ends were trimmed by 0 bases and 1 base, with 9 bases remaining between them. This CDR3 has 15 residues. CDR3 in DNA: TGTGCCAGCAGTTTAGCGAGACTTACCCAAGAGACCCAGTACTTC. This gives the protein CASSLARLTQETQYF.

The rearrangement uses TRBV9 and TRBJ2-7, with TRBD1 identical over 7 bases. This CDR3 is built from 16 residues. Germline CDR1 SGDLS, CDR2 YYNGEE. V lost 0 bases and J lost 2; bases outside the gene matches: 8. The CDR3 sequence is CASSVAGGQPPYEQYF. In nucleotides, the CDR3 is TGTGCCAGCAGCGTAGCTGGGGGACAGCCTCCCTACGAGCAGTACTTC.

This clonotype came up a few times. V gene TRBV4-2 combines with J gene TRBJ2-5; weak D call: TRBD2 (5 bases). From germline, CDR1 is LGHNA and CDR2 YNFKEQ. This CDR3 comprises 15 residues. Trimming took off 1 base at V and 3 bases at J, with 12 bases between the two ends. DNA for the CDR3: TGTGCCAGCAGCCAAGTCCAGGTCGGGAAAGAGACCCAGTACTTC. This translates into CASSQVQVGKETQYF.

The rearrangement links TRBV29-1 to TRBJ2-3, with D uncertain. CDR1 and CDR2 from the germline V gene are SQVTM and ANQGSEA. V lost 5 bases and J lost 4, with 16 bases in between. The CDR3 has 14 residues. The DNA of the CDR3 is TGCAGCGTTAAGGACGGACCTCATCCAGATACGCAGTATTTT. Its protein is CSVKDGPHPDTQYF.